These 18 T cell receptor beta chains share one sample of origin, sequenced in a study of OX40 agonist ivuxolimab in advanced cancers. Profiled with immunoSEQ multiplex PCR; TCRdb holds only in-frame clones, not every one. The data contain about 86,000 clones, under 95% of them singletons. Specimen: CD4+ or CD8+ T cells sorted from blood, collected in a trial of the OX40 agonist ivuxolimab. All receptors come from an adult with an advanced solid tumor such as melanoma, head and neck, liver or kidney cancer.

This clone was observed a few times. The chain couples TRBV30 to TRBJ1-4; possible D gene TRBD1, 5 bases. V was cut by 8 bases and J by 3 bases, with 19 bases left in between. The CDR3 extends over 15 amino acids. Germline V gene lookup returns CDR1 GTSNPN and CDR2 SVGIG (reference sequence). In DNA form, the CDR3 reads TGTGCCGCTGACAGATTCGGGGACCCTAATGAAAAACTGTTTTTT. This translates into CAADRFGDPNEKLFF.

CDR3 DNA sequence: TGTGCCAGCAGCGTAGGGGCACACACTGAAGCTTTCTTT. Residues: CASSVGAHTEAFF. The chain joins TRBV9 to TRBJ1-1; no firm D call. The CDR3 spans 13 residues. Germline V lookup: CDR1 SGDLS, CDR2 YYNGEE. With 0 bases removed from V and 3 bases from J, the gap between germline ends came to 6 bases.

This chain connects TRBV21-1 to TRBJ1-3; TRBD1 reflects the table's D call only, with no check against the DNA. TRBV21-1 is noted as a pseudogene. CDR3 length: 17 amino acids. The CDR3 DNA reads TGTGCCAGCAGCCCCTGGGGCACCGATGGACCGGGAAACACCATATATTTT. Translated, it gives CASSPWGTDGPGNTIYF.

The chain is built from TRBV27 and TRBJ2-7; TRBD2 agrees at 7 bases. CDR1 is MNHEY and CDR2 is SMNVEV in the germline V gene (reference sequence). CDR3 length equals 16 residues. The trim removed 2 bases at V and 4 bases at J, leaving 11 bases unmatched. The CDR3 reads CASSLASGGSWYEQYF. The CDR3 DNA is TGTGCCAGCAGTTTAGCATCCGGCGGGAGTTGGTACGAGCAGTACTTC.

The chain employs TRBV5-1 and TRBJ1-2, with D perhaps matching TRBD1 (6 bases). Deletions cut 4 bases from V and 3 bases from J, with 13 bases between. CDR1 and CDR2 (germline): SGHRS, YFSETQ. The CDR3 covers 14 residues. The CDR3 spells CASSAMSGDYGYTF. In nucleotides, the CDR3 is TGCGCCAGCAGCGCGATGTCAGGGGACTATGGCTACACCTTC. Looking up the rest from reference TRBV5-1 and TRBJ1-2 gives the full variable domain: KAGVTQTPRYLIKTRGQQVTLSCSPISGHRSVSWYQQTPGQGLQFLFEYFSETQRNKGNFPGRFSGRQFSNSRSEMNVSTLELGDSALYLCASSAMSGDYGYTFGSGTRLTVV.

This clone showed up just once. V is TRBV30 and J is TRBJ2-5, with a possible D match to TRBD2 (6 bases). The J call is uncertain, as TRBJ2-7 better fits the DNA end. The CDR3 consists of 14 residues. The V gene's germline CDR1 is GTSNPN and CDR2 SVGIG (reference sequence). The CDR3 loop is CAWRAAGGTYEQYF. DNA for the CDR3: TGTGCCTGGAGAGCTGCCGGCGGGACCTACGAGCAGTACTTC.

The chain employs TRBV2 and TRBJ1-2, with no clear D. Trimming pared 1 base from V and 4 bases from J, leaving 7 bases between. Per the germline V gene, CDR1 is SNHLY and CDR2 is FYNNEI. CDR3 size: 13 residues. The CDR3 reads CASSEGAGYGYTF. The CDR3, as DNA: TGTGCCAGCAGTGAAGGAGCGGGCTATGGCTACACCTTC.

The V call is TRBV23-1, the J call TRBJ2-1; D possibly corresponds to TRBD1 (6 bases). TRBV23-1 is known as an ORF, though its function is uncertain. The V end was cut by 2 bases, the J end by 5 bases, with 10 bases between. CDR3 length: 14 amino acids. For the CDR3, the DNA is TGCGCCAGCAGTCAACGGGACACCCACAATGAGCAGTTCTTC. It yields the protein CASSQRDTHNEQFF.

The chain joins TRBV27 to TRBJ2-2, with no clear D. Germline loops: CDR1 MNHEY, CDR2 SMNVEV (reference sequence). The CDR3 sequence is 14 residues long. V shed 6 bases and J shed 1 base, with 9 bases lying between them. CDR3 nucleotide sequence: TGTGCCAGCAGGATTGGGATGAACACCGGGGAGCTGTTTTTT. Encoded protein: CASRIGMNTGELFF.

V gene TRBV10-2 combines with J gene TRBJ2-7; 7 nucleotides align to TRBD1. The CDR3 extends over 15 amino acids. CDR1 is WSHSY and CDR2 is SAAADI in the germline V gene. V shed 1 base, J shed 5 bases, and the junction held 8 bases outside the gene matches. CDR3 nucleotides: TGCGCCAGCAGTGAGTACAGGGGATATTCCCACGAGCAGTACTTC. Its translation: CASSEYRGYSHEQYF.

This clone appeared a single time. The chain is built from TRBV19 and TRBJ2-4; D is undetermined. The V gene's germline CDR1 is LNHDA and CDR2 SQIVND (reference sequence). This CDR3 has 15 amino acids. V lost 7 bases and J lost 0, with 13 bases in between. CDR3 bases: TGTGCCAGTAAAGAAAAGGATATAGCCAAAAACATTCAGTACTTC. It specifies CASKEKDIAKNIQYF.

CDR3: CASSFTLGTSVYNEQFF. For the CDR3, the DNA is TGTGCCAGCAGTTTCACCCTCGGGACTAGCGTTTACAATGAGCAGTTCTTC. J is TRBJ2-1 and V is TRBV11-3, with 10 bases aligning to TRBD2. With V trimmed by 6 bases and J by 4 bases, 12 bases remained unmatched. Germline V gives CDR1 SGHNT, CDR2 YENEEA. The CDR3 spans 17 residues.

This clone was counted a single time. This sequence joins TRBV19 and TRBJ1-1; D remains ambiguous. CDR3 length equals 13 residues. V was cut by 7 bases and J by 0 bases, with 9 bases left in between. CDR1 is LNHDA and CDR2 is SQIVND in the germline V gene (reference sequence). CDR3 amino acids: CASIGLLNTEAFF. As DNA, the CDR3 is TGTGCCAGTATAGGATTACTGAACACTGAAGCTTTCTTT.

The chain couples TRBV30 to TRBJ1-4; D may be TRBD1 (5 bases). There are 15 residues in the CDR3. Trimming stripped 2 bases from V and 0 bases from J, with 10 bases between. Germline V CDR1 and CDR2: GTSNPN, SVGIG (reference sequence). CDR3 region: CAWSRGQATNEKLFF. CDR3 in DNA: TGTGCCTGGAGTCGAGGACAAGCAACTAATGAAAAACTGTTTTTT.

The V and J genes are TRBV9 and TRBJ2-1, with D possibly being TRBD2 (5 bases). The CDR3 is 14 residues long. V was cut by 0 bases and J by 4 bases, with 8 bases left in between. CDR1 and CDR2 (germline): SGDLS, YYNGEE. As DNA, the CDR3 is TGTGCCAGCAGCGTAGTACGGGATTACAATGAGCAGTTCTTC. The encoded protein is CASSVVRDYNEQFF.

This clone was recorded once. The chain joins TRBV5-1 to TRBJ2-3; the D is unclear. Germline V gene data show CDR1 as SGHRS and CDR2 as YFSETQ. The CDR3 contains 14 residues. With 1 base removed from V and 5 bases from J, the gap between germline ends came to 11 bases. The CDR3 nucleotides read TGCGCCAGCAGCTTGATCCTAGAGCGAGATACGCAGTATTTT. Its translation is CASSLILERDTQYF.

The chain uses TRBV28 and TRBJ2-3; 10 bases are shared with TRBD1. Trimming cost V 7 bases and J 4 bases; bases outside gene matches: 11. Germline V gene data show CDR1 as MDHEN and CDR2 as SYDVKM. CDR3 size: 16 residues. CDR3 DNA sequence: TGTGCCAGCAACTTCTGGGACAGGGGTTCATCAGATACGCAGTATTTT. It is translated as CASNFWDRGSSDTQYF.

This chain connects TRBV6-1 to TRBJ2-3; 7 bases align to TRBD2. V dropped 8 bases and J dropped 1; count of bases not matched to a gene: 9. The CDR3 extends over 15 amino acids. Germline loops: CDR1 MNHNS, CDR2 SASEGT. The CDR3 nucleotides read TGTGCCAGCGGGAGGGCGGGAAGGGGCACAGATACGCAGTATTTT. It is translated as CASGRAGRGTDTQYF.